Detailed here is one T cell receptor (beta chain). This record comes from a study of blood T cell repertoires in COVID-19. Study at large: The United States, Italy and Spain were the sources of the acute and convalescent COVID-19 samples. T cells, B-cell-depleted T cells, or PBMCs supplied cDNA or gDNA.

Germline CDR1 reads SGHTA; CDR2 reads FQGNSA. Trimming removed 5 bases from V and 4 bases from J; junction bases left unmatched: 8. This CDR3 is built from 15 residues. The authors' processing: By means of reference gene primer amplification, nucleated cell counts were estimated. Repertoires were generated with immunoSEQ multiplex PCR, while TCRdb's copy carries only in-frame clones and drops some. That table furnishes V, J and clone size, whereas the DNA furnished D and trimming. The sample contains some 160,000 clones, 80% to 85% of which appear only once. The clonotype comes from an older man with active or convalescent COVID-19. The sequencing input was peripheral blood. This chain uses TRBV7-2 with TRBJ2-1; TRBD2 matches 7 bases. The chain's CDR3 is CASSHGTTRYNEQFF. The CDR3 DNA follows: TGTGCCAGCAGCCACGGGACTACCAGATACAATGAGCAGTTCTTC.